Below are 3 T cell receptor beta chains sequenced from a single sample in a study of beta chain features in type 1 diabetes. Every isolated RNA sample was fully reverse transcribed, so sequencing captured expressed TCRB transcripts. Clones were sequenced by immunoSEQ multiplex PCR, and TCRdb holds only the in-frame ones, with some missing. The sample includes 140,000 to 150,000 clones, about 51% of them seen just once. The sequenced material came from Tregs from blood. Receptor source: a young man in good health.

This chain connects TRBV19 to TRBJ1-5; weak D call: TRBD1 (6 bases). The CDR3 consists of 15 residues. Germline CDR1 and CDR2: LNHDA and SQIVND (reference sequence). Trimming cost V 6 bases and J 1 base, with 13 bases left between them. The CDR3 reads CASRRTGLSNQPQHF. As DNA, the CDR3 is TGTGCCAGTAGAAGAACAGGGTTGAGCAATCAGCCCCAGCATTTT. Full variable domain (remainder filled in from reference TRBV19 and TRBJ1-5): DGGITQSPKYLFRKEGQNVTLSCEQNLNHDAMYWYRQDPGQGLRLIYYSQIVNDFQKGDIAEGYSVSREKKESFPLTVTSAQKNPTAFYLCASRRTGLSNQPQHFGDGTRLSIL.

This clone was seen more than once but under ten times. The genes are TRBV28 and TRBJ2-2; 8 nucleotides line up with TRBD2. J lost 3 bases, V lost 5 bases, and 5 bases had no gene match. The CDR3 totals 15 residues. Per the germline V gene, CDR1 is MDHEN and CDR2 is SYDVKM. The CDR3 sequence is CASSRSGIYTGELFF. The CDR3 coding sequence is TGTGCCAGCAGTCGTAGCGGGATCTACACCGGGGAGCTGTTTTTT.

The genes are TRBV5-1 and TRBJ1-5, with D possibly matching TRBD1 (6 bases). The CDR3 consists of 14 residues. With 4 bases removed from V and 7 bases from J, the gap between germline ends came to 15 bases. From germline, CDR1 is SGHRS and CDR2 YFSETQ. The CDR3 loop reads CASSPQGRGQPQHF. The DNA for the CDR3 is TGCGCCAGCAGCCCGCAGGGGAGAGGGCAGCCCCAGCATTTT.